This T cell receptor (beta chain) is from a study of Graves' ophthalmopathy and Graves' hyperthyroidism. Findings of the study overall: A model of 13 signatures distinguished ophthalmopathy from stable hyperthyroidism at approximately 88% sensitivity and 81.08% specificity.

The V and J ends lost 6 bases and 4 bases respectively, with 10 bases between them. The CDR3 has 13 residues. The germline V gene has CDR1 LNHDA and CDR2 SQIVND (reference sequence). Amplifying from RNA transcripts, the study obtained TCR beta CDR3 regions. First-round RT-PCR used HTBI primers; second-round multiplex PCR followed. TCRdb processed the multiplex PCR reads anew with MiXCR; each CDR3 protein has one entry. The sample includes over a million distinct CDR3 sequences, roughly 35% of them seen just once. This clonotype came up many times. No antigen is known for it. It was on clinical symptoms, serum thyroxine, TRAb, thyroid ultrasound and orbital computed tomography that diagnosis relied.

The rearrangement links TRBV19 to TRBJ1-5; no firm D call. The receptor was derived from an adult man with Graves' hyperthyroidism. Sequences were obtained from peripheral blood or thyroid tissue (not recorded which). CDR3: CASSATVNQPQHF. CDR3 bases: TGTGCCAGTAGCGCGACGGTGAATCAGCCCCAGCATTTT.